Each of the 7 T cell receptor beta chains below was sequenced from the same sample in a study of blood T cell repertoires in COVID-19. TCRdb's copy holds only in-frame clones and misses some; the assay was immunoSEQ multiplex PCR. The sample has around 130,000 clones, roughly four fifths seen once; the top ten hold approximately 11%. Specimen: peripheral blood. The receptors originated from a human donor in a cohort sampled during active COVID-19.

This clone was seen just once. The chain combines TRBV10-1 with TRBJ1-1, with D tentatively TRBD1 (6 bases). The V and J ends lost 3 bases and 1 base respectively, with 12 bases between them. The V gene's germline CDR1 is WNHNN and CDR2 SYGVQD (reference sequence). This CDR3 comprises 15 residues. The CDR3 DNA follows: TGCGCCAGCAGTGACTCAGCGACAGGGAACACTGAAGCTTTCTTT. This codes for CASSDSATGNTEAFF.

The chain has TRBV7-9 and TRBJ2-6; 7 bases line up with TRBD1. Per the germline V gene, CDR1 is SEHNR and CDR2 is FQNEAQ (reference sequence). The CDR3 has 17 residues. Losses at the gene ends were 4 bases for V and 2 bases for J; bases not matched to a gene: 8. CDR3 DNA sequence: TGTGCCAGCAGCTACCCCCTCACAGGGGCTGGGGCCAACGTCCTGACTTTC. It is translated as CASSYPLTGAGANVLTF. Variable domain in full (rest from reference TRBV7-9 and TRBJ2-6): DTGVSQNPRHKITKRGQNVTFRCDPISEHNRLYWYRQTLGQGPEFLTYFQNEAQLEKSRLLSDRFSAERPKGSFSTLEIQRTEQGDSAMYLCASSYPLTGAGANVLTFGAGSRLTVL.

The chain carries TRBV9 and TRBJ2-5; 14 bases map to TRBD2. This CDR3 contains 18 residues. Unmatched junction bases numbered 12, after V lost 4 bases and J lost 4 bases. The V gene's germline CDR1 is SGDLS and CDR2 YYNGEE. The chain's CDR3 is CASSMGLAGAQMRETQYF. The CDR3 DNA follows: TGTGCCAGCAGCATGGGACTAGCGGGGGCCCAGATGAGAGAGACCCAGTACTTC.

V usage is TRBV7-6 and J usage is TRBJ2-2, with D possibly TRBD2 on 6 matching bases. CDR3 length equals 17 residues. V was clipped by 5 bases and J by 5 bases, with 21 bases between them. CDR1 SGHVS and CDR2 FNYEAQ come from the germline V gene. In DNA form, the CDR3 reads TGTGCCAGCAGCCGGGGAGCGGGCGGTTTGGGGACCGGGGAGCTGTTTTTT. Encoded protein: CASSRGAGGLGTGELFF.

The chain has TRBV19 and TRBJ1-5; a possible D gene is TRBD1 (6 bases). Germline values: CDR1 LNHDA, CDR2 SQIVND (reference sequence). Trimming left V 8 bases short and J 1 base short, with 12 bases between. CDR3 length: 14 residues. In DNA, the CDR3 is TGTGCCAGTCTCAAGACAGGAAGCAATCAGCCCCAGCATTTT. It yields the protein CASLKTGSNQPQHF.

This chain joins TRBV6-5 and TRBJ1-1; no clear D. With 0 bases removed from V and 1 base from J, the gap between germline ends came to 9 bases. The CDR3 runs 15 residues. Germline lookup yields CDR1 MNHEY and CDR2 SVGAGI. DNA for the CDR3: TGTGCCAGCAGTTACTCGTTTTCCGGGAACACTGAAGCTTTCTTT. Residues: CASSYSFSGNTEAFF.

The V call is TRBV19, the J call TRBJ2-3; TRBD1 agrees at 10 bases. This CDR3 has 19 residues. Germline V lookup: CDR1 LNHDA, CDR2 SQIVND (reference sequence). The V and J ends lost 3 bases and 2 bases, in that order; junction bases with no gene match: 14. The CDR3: CASSMGDRGAYISTDTQYF. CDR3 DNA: TGTGCCAGTAGTATGGGGGACAGGGGTGCATATATCTCCACAGATACGCAGTATTTT.